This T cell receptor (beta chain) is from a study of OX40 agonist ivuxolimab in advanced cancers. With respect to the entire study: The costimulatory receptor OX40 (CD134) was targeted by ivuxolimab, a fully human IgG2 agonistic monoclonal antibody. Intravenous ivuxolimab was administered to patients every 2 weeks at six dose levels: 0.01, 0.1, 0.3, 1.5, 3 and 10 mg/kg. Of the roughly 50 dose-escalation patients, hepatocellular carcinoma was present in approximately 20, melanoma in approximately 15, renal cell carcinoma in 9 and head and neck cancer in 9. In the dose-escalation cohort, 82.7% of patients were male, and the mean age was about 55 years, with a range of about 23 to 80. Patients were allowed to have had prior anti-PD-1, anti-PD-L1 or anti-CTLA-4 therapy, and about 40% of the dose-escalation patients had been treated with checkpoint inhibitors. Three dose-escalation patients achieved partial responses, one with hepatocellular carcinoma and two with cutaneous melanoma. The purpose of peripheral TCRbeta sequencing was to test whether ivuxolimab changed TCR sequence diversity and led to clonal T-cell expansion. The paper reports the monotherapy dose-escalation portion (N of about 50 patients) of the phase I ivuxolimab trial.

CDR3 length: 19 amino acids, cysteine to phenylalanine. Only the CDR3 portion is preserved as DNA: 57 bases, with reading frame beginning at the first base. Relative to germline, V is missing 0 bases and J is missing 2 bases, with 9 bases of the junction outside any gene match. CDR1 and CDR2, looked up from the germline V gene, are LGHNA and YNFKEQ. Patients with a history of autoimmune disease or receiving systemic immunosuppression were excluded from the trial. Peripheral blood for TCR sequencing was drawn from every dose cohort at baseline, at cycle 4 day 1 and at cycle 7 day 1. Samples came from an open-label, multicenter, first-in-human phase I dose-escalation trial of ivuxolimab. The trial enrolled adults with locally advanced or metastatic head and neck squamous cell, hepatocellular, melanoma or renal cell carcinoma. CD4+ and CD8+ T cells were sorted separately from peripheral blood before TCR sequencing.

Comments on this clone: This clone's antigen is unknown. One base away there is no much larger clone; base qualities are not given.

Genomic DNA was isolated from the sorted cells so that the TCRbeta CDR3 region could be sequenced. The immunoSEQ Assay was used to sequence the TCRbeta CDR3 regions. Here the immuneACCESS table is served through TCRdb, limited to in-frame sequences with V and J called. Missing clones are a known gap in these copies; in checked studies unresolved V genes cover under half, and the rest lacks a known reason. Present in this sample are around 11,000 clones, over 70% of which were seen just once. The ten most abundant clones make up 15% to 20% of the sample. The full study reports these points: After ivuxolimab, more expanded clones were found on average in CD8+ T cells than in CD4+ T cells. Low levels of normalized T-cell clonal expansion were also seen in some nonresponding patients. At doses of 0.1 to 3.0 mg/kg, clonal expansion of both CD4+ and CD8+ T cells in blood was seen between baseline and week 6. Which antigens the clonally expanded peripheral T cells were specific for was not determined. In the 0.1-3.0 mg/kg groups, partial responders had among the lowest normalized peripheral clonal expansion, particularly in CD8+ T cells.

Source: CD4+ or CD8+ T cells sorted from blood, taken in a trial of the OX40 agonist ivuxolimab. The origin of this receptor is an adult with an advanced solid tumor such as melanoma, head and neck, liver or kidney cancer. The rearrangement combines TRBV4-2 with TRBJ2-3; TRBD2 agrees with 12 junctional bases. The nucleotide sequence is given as TGTGCCAGCAGCCAAGATTGGGCGACTAGCGGGGGTGTCACAGATACGCAGTATTTT. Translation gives CASSQDWATSGGVTDTQYF.